Sequencing of this T cell receptor (beta chain) was carried out in a study of T cell repertoires in cytomegalovirus infection. Turning to the study itself: Researchers turned to recently identified HLA-C-restricted CMV epitopes as well as well-studied HLA-B-restricted ones. An indication of both CMV infection and matching HLA type came from public TCR beta signatures.

Regarding the study as a whole: What dominated the ex vivo response were HLA-C-restricted CMV-specific TCR beta clonotypes.

TCRdb reanalysed the reads using MiXCR and keeps one entry per CDR3 protein. This table holds 750,000 to 900,000 distinct CDR3 sequences, about 29% found once. In the case of this clonotype: What it binds is not known.

This CDR3 spans 15 amino acids. V was pared by 3 bases and J by 0 bases, with 12 bases between. CDR1 and CDR2 from the germline V gene are SGDLS and YYNGEE. The source material was cultured CD8+ T cells from PBMCs, sampled from culture after CMV antigen stimulation. The receptor was isolated from a human donor in good health (CMV status not recorded). Some clones in this sample may be carry-over from other donors' samples. The chain combines TRBV9 with TRBJ1-2, with D tentatively TRBD1 (6 bases). The DNA for the CDR3 is TGTGCCAGCAGCGCGGAAAGGACAGCTAACTATGGCTACACCTTC. Translated: CASSAERTANYGYTF. Looking up the rest from reference TRBV9 and TRBJ1-2 gives the full variable domain: DSGVTQTPKHLITATGQRVTLRCSPRSGDLSVYWYQQSLDQGLQFLIQYYNGEERAKGNILERFSAQQFPDLHSELNLSSLELGDSALYFCASSAERTANYGYTFGSGTRLTVV.